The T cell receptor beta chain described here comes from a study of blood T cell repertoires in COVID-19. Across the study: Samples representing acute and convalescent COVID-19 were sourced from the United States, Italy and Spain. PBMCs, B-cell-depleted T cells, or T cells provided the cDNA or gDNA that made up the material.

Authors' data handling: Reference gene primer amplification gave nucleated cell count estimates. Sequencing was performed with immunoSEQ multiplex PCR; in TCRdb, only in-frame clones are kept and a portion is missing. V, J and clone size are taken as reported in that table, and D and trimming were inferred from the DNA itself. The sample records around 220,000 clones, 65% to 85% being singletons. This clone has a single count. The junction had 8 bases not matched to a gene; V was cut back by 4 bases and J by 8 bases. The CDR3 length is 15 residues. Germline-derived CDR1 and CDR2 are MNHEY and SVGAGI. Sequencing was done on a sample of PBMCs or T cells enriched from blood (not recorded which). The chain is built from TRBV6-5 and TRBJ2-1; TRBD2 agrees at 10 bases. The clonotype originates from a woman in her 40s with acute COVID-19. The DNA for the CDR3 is TGTGCCAGCAGTTTTTCAGCGGGAGGGCTCTATGAGCAGTTCTTC. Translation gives CASSFSAGGLYEQFF.